These T cell receptor beta chains were read from a single sample in a study of T-cell reconstitution after alpha-beta-depleted transplantation in children. From the PCR reads, TCRdb called clonotypes with MiXCR, one entry per CDR3 protein. The data show 250,000 to 400,000 distinct CDR3 sequences, around 20% seen once. Sequenced here: PBMCs, mostly from graft donor cells, sampled 180 days after TCRalphabeta/CD19-depleted stem cell transplant. Receptor source: a male patient younger than 18 who had a stem cell transplant for acute lymphoblastic leukemia, so the T cells may come from the graft donor. The CDR3 runs from the conserved cysteine through the conserved F or W. A D gene is named only where the DNA matches it firmly. Size tells how often a clone was seen (once, few, many) or the class of an expanded clone, and some rows leave it out.

-,TRBV6-5,few,TRBJ1-2,CASSYSRGGGKVYGYTF,TGTGCCAGCAGTTACTCGAGAGGAGGGGGTAAAGTGTATGGCTACACCTTC
TRBD2,TRBV10-2,few,TRBJ2-7,CASRELAGVYEQYF,TGCGCCAGCAGGGAATTAGCGGGAGTATACGAGCAGTACTTC
-,TRBV6-5,-,TRBJ1-1,CASRYQGNTEAFF,TGTGCCAGCAGATATCAGGGGAACACTGAAGCTTTCTTT
-,TRBV4-1,once,TRBJ2-3,CASSSNRGGSRGSTDTQYF,TGCGCCAGCAGCAGCAACAGGGGCGGGAGTCGGGGAAGCACAGATACGCAGTATTTT
TRBD1,TRBV7-6,-,TRBJ1-1,CASSLVEGQVNSEAFF,TGTGCCAGCAGCTTAGTAGAGGGACAGGTGAATTCTGAAGCTTTCTTT
-,TRBV9,-,TRBJ2-6,CASSVAVSYPGANVLTF,TGTGCCAGCAGCGTAGCTGTGTCCTATCCTGGGGCCAACGTCCTGACTTTC
TRBD2,TRBV4-1,few,TRBJ2-1,CASSRTPPTSVGYNEQFF,TGCGCCAGCAGCCGGACCCCGCCGACTAGCGTAGGCTACAATGAGCAGTTCTTC
TRBD2,TRBV3-1,few,TRBJ2-2,CASSQEDLAGDPGELFF,TGTGCCAGCAGCCAAGAGGATCTAGCGGGAGACCCCGGGGAGCTGTTTTTT
TRBD2,TRBV20-1,few,TRBJ2-7,CSARSPASGSSYEQYF,TGCAGTGCTAGATCGCCAGCTAGCGGGAGCTCCTACGAGCAGTACTTC
-,TRBV11-2,few,TRBJ2-7,CASSLVGQDEQYF,TGTGCCAGCAGCTTAGTGGGCCAGGACGAGCAGTACTTC
-,TRBV7-6,-,TRBJ2-6,CASSLADRGPGANVLTF,TGTGCCAGCAGCTTAGCGGATAGGGGCCCTGGGGCCAACGTCCTGACTTTC
-,TRBV7-6,-,TRBJ2-5,CASSRMGETQYF,TGTGCCAGCAGCCGTATGGGGGAGACCCAGTACTTC
-,TRBV28,-,TRBJ2-7,CASSWRLASYEQYF,TGTGCCAGCAGCTGGCGCTTAGCTTCCTACGAGCAGTACTTC
-,TRBV2,-,TRBJ2-5,CASSVGRLYQETQYF,TGTGCCAGCAGTGTGGGCAGGTTGTACCAAGAGACCCAGTACTTC
-,TRBV9,-,TRBJ1-1,CASSVVAGSGMNTEAFF,TGTGCCAGCAGCGTAGTGGCAGGGAGTGGGATGAACACTGAAGCTTTCTTT
-,TRBV7-9,-,TRBJ1-5,CASSLRSAGSNQPQHF,TGTGCCAGCAGCTTACGGTCGGCGGGAAGCAATCAGCCCCAGCATTTT
TRBD2,TRBV5-1,few,TRBJ2-7,CASSFAGTSGTYEQYF,TGCGCCAGCAGCTTTGCCGGGACTAGCGGCACCTACGAGCAGTACTTC
-,TRBV28,-,TRBJ1-2,CASSLRLTRVVSTRYGYTF,TGTGCCAGCAGTTTAAGGCTTACCCGCGTGGTGTCGACCCGCTATGGCTACACCTTC
-,TRBV20-1,few,TRBJ2-1,CSAREAPYNEQFF,TGCAGTGCTAGAGAGGCGCCCTACAATGAGCAGTTCTTC
-,TRBV29-1,few,TRBJ2-7,CSVSSGTYEQYF,TGCAGCGTTTCCTCAGGGACCTACGAGCAGTACTTC
-,TRBV12-3/TRBV12-4,-,TRBJ2-7,CASSQGQLVF,TGTGCCAGCAGCCAGGGTCAGCTAGTTTTC
TRBD1,TRBV27,-,TRBJ2-7,CASSLRTGFSYEQYF,TGTGCCAGCAGTTTACGGACAGGATTTTCCTACGAGCAGTACTTC
-,TRBV27,-,TRBJ2-7,CASSLGGALEQYF,TGTGCCAGCAGTTTAGGAGGGGCTTTGGAGCAGTACTTC
-,TRBV6-2/TRBV6-3,few,TRBJ2-7,CASIPAATYEQYF,TGTGCCAGCATCCCCGCGGCCACCTACGAGCAGTACTTC
-,TRBV2,-,TRBJ2-1,CASRLAGFDEQFF,TGTGCCAGCAGACTAGCAGGGTTCGATGAGCAGTTCTTC
-,TRBV2,-,TRBJ2-7,CASSEWQDSYEQYF,TGTGCCAGCAGTGAGTGGCAGGACTCCTACGAGCAGTACTTC
TRBD2,TRBV5-1,many,TRBJ2-5,CASSLSGSETQYF,TGCGCCAGCAGCTTGAGCGGGAGCGAGACCCAGTACTTC
TRBD2,TRBV7-2,-,TRBJ2-7,CASSYLGLAPKDEQYF,TGTGCCAGCAGCTATCTTGGACTAGCGCCGAAGGACGAGCAGTACTTC
-,TRBV24-1,-,TRBJ2-6,CATSDSRDPSGANVLTF,TGTGCCACCAGTGATTCCCGGGACCCATCTGGGGCCAACGTCCTGACTTTC
-,TRBV7-9,many,TRBJ2-1,CATPRARFNEQFF,TGTGCCACCCCCCGAGCTAGGTTCAATGAGCAGTTCTTC
TRBD1,TRBV12-3/TRBV12-4,few,TRBJ1-6,CASRGTGGYNSPLHF,TGTGCCAGCAGGGGGACAGGGGGGTATAATTCACCCCTCCACTTT
-,TRBV7-6,-,TRBJ1-2,CASTLGRTDRHYGYTF,TGTGCCAGCACCTTAGGCCGGACAGACCGCCACTATGGCTACACCTTC
TRBD2,TRBV11-2,-,TRBJ2-7,CASRPGLAGTYEQYF,TGTGCCAGCAGGCCCGGACTAGCGGGAACCTACGAGCAGTACTTC
-,TRBV12-3/TRBV12-4,-,TRBJ2-7,CASSPQYFYEQYF,TGTGCCAGCAGCCCCCAGTATTTCTACGAGCAGTACTTC
-,TRBV11-1,-,TRBJ2-1,CASSPPINEQFF,TGTGCCAGCAGCCCCCCCATCAATGAGCAGTTCTTC
-,TRBV3-1,-,TRBJ2-1,CASSQGPEGYNEQFF,TGTGCCAGCAGCCAAGGGCCGGAGGGATACAATGAGCAGTTCTTC
TRBD1,TRBV10-3,-,TRBJ1-1,CAISGKQGWTEAFF,TGTGCCATCAGCGGCAAACAGGGGTGGACTGAAGCTTTCTTT
-,TRBV7-9,-,TRBJ2-7,CASSLASGWWTYEQYF,TGTGCCAGCAGCTTAGCCTCCGGGTGGTGGACCTACGAGCAGTACTTC
TRBD2,TRBV20-1,few,TRBJ2-1,CSASEGPGLAVYNEQFF,TGCAGTGCCTCTGAGGGACCGGGACTAGCGGTTTACAATGAGCAGTTCTTC
-,TRBV5-1,few,TRBJ2-7,CASSFSTELDEQYF,TGCGCCAGCAGCTTTAGTACAGAGCTTGACGAGCAGTACTTC
TRBD2,TRBV20-1,-,TRBJ2-3,CSATPPSGRTDTQYF,TGCAGTGCCACCCCCCCTAGCGGACGCACAGATACGCAGTATTTT
-,TRBV20-1,-,TRBJ2-1,CSARDSRNAYNEQFF,TGCAGTGCTAGAGATAGTCGTAACGCCTACAATGAGCAGTTCTTC
-,TRBV20-1,-,TRBJ2-7,CSARDLQGSYEQYF,TGCAGTGCTAGAGATCTCCAGGGGAGCTACGAGCAGTACTTC
-,TRBV5-1,-,TRBJ2-1,CASSLVAVSYNEQFF,TGCGCCAGCAGCTTGGTGGCAGTCTCCTACAATGAGCAGTTCTTC
TRBD1,TRBV12-3/TRBV12-4,once,TRBJ2-7,CASRPTGVSSYEQYF,TGTGCCAGCAGGCCCACAGGGGTGAGCTCCTACGAGCAGTACTTC
TRBD1,TRBV5-1,many,TRBJ2-7,CASSLRTGVGEQYF,TGCGCCAGCAGCCTCCGGACAGGGGTCGGCGAGCAGTACTTC
TRBD2,TRBV11-1,-,TRBJ2-1,CASSPTGELAGISSYNEQFF,TGTGCCAGCAGCCCGACAGGGGAACTAGCGGGAATCAGCTCCTACAATGAGCAGTTCTTC
-,TRBV18,few,TRBJ2-1,CASSPGELHEQFF,TGTGCCAGCTCACCAGGGGAACTTCATGAGCAGTTCTTC
-,TRBV10-3,few,TRBJ2-7,CAISTGTAPYEQYF,TGTGCCATCAGTACCGGGACTGCACCCTACGAGCAGTACTTC
-,TRBV19,few,TRBJ2-4,CASSMSGLGAKNIQYF,TGTGCCAGTAGTATGAGCGGGCTTGGGGCCAAAAACATTCAGTACTTC